This T cell receptor (beta chain) was observed in a study of cytomegalovirus exposure and HLA in healthy donors. The study, taken as a whole, reports: Prediction of most subjects' HLA-A and HLA-B alleles by TCR beta sequences was reportedly accurate.

About this clone itself: Its matching antigen is unknown.

Primers for the PCR totalled 60 Vbeta and 13 Jbeta. The table came from immunoSEQ multiplex PCR; TCRdb's copy has only in-frame clones and leaves some out. The data contain under 250,000 clones, about 80% of them singletons. The sample consisted of PBMCs. This clonotype was obtained from a woman between 55 and 75 years old in good health and CMV-seropositive.

The CDR3 bases are TGTGCCAGCAGCCGGGACAGGGTTGGCTACACCTTC. Protein product: CASSRDRVGYTF. V gene TRBV14 combines with J gene TRBJ1-2, with TRBD1 matching 9 bases. J was trimmed by 7 bases and V by 4 bases; bases with no gene match: 1. There are 12 residues in the CDR3. Germline CDR1 is SGHDN and CDR2 is FVKESK. The full variable domain, with the rest looked up from reference TRBV14 and TRBJ1-2, is EAGVTQFPSHSVIEKGQTVTLRCDPISGHDNLYWYRRVMGKEIKFLLHFVKESKQDESGMPNNRFLAERTGGTYSTLKVQPAELEDSGVYFCASSRDRVGYTFGSGTRLTVV.